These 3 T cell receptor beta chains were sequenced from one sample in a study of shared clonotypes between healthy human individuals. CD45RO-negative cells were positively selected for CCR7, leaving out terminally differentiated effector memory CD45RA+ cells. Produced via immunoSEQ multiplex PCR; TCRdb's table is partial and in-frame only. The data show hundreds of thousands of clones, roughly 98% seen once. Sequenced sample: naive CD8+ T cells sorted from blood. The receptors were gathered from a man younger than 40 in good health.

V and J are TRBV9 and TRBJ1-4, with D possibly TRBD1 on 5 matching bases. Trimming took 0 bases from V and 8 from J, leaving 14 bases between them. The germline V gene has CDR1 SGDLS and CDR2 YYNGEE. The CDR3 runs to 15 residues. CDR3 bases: TGTGCCAGCAGCGTAGGATCAGGGTTGGGGGAAAAACTGTTTTTT. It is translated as CASSVGSGLGEKLFF.

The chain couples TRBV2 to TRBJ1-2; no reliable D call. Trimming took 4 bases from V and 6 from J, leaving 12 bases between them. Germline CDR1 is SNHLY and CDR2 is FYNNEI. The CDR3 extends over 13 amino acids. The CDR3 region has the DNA TGTGCCAGCAGTGCATCGGGTAGTCATGGCTACACCTTC. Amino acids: CASSASGSHGYTF.

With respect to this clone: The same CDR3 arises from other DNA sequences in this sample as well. The CDR3 nucleotides read TGCGCCAGCAGCTTTGGGACTGGATCCTACGAGCAGTACTTC. Its protein is CASSFGTGSYEQYF. V is TRBV5-1 and J is TRBJ2-7, with a weak D call TRBD2 (6 bases). Trimming pared 2 bases from V and 1 base from J, leaving 10 bases between. This CDR3 spans 14 amino acids. Germline V gives CDR1 SGHRS, CDR2 YFSETQ. The full variable domain, completed using reference TRBV5-1 and TRBJ2-7, is KAGVTQTPRYLIKTRGQQVTLSCSPISGHRSVSWYQQTPGQGLQFLFEYFSETQRNKGNFPGRFSGRQFSNSRSEMNVSTLELGDSALYLCASSFGTGSYEQYFGPGTRLTVT.